This T cell receptor (beta chain) was observed in a study of T cells after yellow fever vaccination. Study-level points and caveats: The secondary response showed a weaker magnitude and a faster peak, day 5 versus 15.

MiXCR, run by TCRdb on the 5' RACE reads, gives a single entry per CDR3 protein. Counted here are 500,000 to 650,000 distinct CDR3 sequences, roughly an eighth occurring once; the ten biggest clones make up about 16%. Notes on this clonotype: The antigen is undetermined.

The CDR3 is made up of 15 amino acids. The germline V gene encodes CDR1 DFQATT and CDR2 SNEGSKA (reference sequence). Unmatched junction bases numbered 14, after V lost 6 bases and J lost 9 bases. The sequence was obtained from a man aged 30-40 years who received the YFV17D yellow fever vaccine. This chain connects TRBV20-1 to TRBJ2-1; 10 positions match TRBD2. Sequencing was performed on PBMCs, taken on the day of the yellow fever booster vaccination. The DNA for the CDR3 is TGCAGTGCCCCCCTCGTGATAGCGGGAGGTCGTGAGCAGTTCTTC. Its protein product is CSAPLVIAGGREQFF.